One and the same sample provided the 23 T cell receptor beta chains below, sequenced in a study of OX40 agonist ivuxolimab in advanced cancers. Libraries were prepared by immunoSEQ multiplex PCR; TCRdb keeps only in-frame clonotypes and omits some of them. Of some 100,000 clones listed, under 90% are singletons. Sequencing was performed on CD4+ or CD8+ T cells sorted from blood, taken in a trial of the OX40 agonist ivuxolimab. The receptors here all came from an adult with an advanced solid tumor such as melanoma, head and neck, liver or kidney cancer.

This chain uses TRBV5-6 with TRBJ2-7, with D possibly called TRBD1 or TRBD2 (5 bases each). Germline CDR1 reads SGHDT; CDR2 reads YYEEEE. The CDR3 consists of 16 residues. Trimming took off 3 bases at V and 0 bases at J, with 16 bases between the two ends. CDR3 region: CASSSTGGRSSYEQYF. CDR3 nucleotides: TGTGCCAGCAGCTCCACTGGGGGAAGGAGCTCCTACGAGCAGTACTTC.

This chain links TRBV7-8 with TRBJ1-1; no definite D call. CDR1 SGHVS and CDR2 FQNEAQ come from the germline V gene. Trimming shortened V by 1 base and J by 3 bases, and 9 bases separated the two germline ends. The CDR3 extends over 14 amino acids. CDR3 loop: CASSLGRLDTEAFF. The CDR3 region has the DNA TGTGCCAGCAGCTTAGGACGGTTAGACACTGAAGCTTTCTTT.

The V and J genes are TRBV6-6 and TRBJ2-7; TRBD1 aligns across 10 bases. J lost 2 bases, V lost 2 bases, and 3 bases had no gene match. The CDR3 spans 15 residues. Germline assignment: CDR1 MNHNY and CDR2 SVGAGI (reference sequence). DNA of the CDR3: TGTGCCAGCAGTTACGGGACAGGGGAACCCTACGAGCAGTACTTC. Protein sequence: CASSYGTGEPYEQYF.

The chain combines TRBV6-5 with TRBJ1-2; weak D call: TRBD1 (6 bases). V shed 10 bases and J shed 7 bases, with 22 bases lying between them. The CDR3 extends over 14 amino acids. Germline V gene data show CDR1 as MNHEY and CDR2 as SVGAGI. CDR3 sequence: CATATSRGGTGYTF. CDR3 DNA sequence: TGTGCCACCGCAACATCCCGAGGGGGTACTGGCTACACCTTC.

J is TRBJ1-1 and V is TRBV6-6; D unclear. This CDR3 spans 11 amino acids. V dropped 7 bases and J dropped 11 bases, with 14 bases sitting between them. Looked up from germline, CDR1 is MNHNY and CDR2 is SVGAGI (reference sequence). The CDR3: CASTSDPVAFF. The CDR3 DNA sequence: TGTGCCAGCACCTCGGACCCTGTGGCTTTCTTT.

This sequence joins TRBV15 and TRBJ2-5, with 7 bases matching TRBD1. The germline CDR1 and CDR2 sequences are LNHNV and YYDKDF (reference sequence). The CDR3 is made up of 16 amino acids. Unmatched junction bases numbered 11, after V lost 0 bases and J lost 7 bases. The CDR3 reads CATSRDPPTGQGTQYF. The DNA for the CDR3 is TGTGCCACCAGCAGAGATCCCCCGACAGGGCAGGGGACCCAGTACTTC.

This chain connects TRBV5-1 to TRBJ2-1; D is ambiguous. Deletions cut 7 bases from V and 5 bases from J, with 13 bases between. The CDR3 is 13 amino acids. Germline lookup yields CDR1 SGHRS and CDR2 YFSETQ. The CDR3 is CASGPDEHNEQFF. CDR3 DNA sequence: TGCGCCAGCGGGCCAGACGAACACAATGAGCAGTTCTTC.

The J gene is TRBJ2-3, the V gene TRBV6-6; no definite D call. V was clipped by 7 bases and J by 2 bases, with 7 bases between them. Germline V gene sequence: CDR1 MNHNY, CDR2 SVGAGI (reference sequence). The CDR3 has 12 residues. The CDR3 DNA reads TGTGCCAGCAAATTAACCACAGATACGCAGTATTTT. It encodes CASKLTTDTQYF.

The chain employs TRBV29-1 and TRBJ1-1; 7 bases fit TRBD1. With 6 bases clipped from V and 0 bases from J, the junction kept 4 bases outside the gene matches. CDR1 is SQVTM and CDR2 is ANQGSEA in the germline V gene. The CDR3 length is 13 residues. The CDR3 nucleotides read TGCAGCGTCAGGGGGGGCCTGAACACTGAAGCTTTCTTT. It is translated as CSVRGGLNTEAFF.

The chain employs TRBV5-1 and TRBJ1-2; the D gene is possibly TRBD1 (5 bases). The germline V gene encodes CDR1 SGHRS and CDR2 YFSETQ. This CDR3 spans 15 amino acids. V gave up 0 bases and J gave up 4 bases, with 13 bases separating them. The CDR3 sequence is CASSLVAGNGYGYTF. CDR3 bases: TGCGCCAGCAGCTTGGTAGCAGGGAATGGCTATGGCTACACCTTC.

The CDR3 reads CASSPGSAYEQYF. For the CDR3, the DNA is TGTGCCAGCTCACCAGGCAGTGCCTACGAGCAGTACTTC. The chain employs TRBV18 and TRBJ2-7; D is unclear. V gave up 2 bases and J gave up 2 bases, with 7 bases separating them. Germline-derived CDR1 and CDR2 are KGHSH and LQKENI. This CDR3 has 13 residues.

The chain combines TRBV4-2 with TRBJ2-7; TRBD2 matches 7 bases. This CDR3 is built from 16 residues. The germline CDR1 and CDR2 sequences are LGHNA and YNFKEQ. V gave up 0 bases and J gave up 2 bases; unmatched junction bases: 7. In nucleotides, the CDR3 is TGTGCCAGCAGCCAAGATCCGACGGGGGGACCCTACGAGCAGTACTTC. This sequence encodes CASSQDPTGGPYEQYF.

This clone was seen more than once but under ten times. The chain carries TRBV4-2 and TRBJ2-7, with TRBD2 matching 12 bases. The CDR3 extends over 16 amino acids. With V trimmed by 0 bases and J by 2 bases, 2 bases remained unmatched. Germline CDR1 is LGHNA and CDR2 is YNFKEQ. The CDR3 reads CASSQDRTSGTYEQYF. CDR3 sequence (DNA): TGTGCCAGCAGCCAAGATCGGACTAGCGGGACCTACGAGCAGTACTTC.

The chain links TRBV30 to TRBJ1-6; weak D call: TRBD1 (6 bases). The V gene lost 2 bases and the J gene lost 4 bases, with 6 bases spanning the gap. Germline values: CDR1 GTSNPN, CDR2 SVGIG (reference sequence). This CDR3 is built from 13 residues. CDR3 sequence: CAWSQGYNSPLHF. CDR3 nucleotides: TGTGCCTGGAGTCAGGGGTATAATTCACCCCTCCACTTT. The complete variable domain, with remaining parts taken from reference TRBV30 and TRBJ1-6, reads SQTIHQWPATLVQPVGSPLSLECTVEGTSNPNLYWYRQAAGRGLQLLFYSVGIGQISSEVPQNLSASRPQDRQFILSSKKLLLSDSGFYLCAWSQGYNSPLHFGNGTRLTVT.

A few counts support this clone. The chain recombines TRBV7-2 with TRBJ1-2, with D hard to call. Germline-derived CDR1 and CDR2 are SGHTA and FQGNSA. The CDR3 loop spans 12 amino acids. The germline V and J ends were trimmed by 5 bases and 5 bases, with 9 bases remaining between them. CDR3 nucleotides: TGTGCCAGCAGCCCGACGGGATATGGCTACACCTTC. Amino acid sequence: CASSPTGYGYTF. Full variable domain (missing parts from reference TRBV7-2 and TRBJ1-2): GAGVSQSPSNKVTEKGKDVELRCDPISGHTALYWYRQSLGQGLEFLIYFQGNSAPDKSGLPSDRFSAERTGGSVSTLTIQRTQQEDSAVYLCASSPTGYGYTFGSGTRLTVV.

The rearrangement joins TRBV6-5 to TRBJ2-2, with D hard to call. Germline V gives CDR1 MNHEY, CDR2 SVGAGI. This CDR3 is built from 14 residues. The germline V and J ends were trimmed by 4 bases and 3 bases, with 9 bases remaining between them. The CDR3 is CASSSRADTGELFF. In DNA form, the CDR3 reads TGTGCCAGCAGTTCACGGGCTGACACCGGGGAGCTGTTTTTT.

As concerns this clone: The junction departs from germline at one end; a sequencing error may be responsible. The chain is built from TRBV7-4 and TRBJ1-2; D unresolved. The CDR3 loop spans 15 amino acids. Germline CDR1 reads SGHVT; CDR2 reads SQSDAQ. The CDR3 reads CASSRACSARKTYGF. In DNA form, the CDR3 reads TGTGCCAGCAGCAGAGCCTGTTCAGCTCGAAAGACCTATGGCTTC.

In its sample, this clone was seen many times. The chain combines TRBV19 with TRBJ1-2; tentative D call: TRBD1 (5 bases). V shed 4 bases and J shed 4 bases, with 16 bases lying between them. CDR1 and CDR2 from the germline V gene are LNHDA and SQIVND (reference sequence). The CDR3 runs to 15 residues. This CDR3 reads CASSSRARDLYGYTF. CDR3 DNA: TGTGCCAGTAGTAGCAGGGCCAGGGACCTCTATGGCTACACCTTC.

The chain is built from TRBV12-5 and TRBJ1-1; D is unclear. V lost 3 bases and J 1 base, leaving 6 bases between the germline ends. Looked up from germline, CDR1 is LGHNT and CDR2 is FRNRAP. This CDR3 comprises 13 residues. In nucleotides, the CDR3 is TGTGCTAGTGGTTTCTTGTGGAACACTGAAGCTTTCTTT. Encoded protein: CASGFLWNTEAFF.

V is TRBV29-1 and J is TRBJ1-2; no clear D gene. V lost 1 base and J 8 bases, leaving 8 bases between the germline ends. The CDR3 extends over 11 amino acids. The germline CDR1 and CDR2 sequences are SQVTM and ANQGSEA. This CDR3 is CSVEGSGGYTF. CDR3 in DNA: TGCAGCGTTGAAGGCTCTGGGGGCTACACCTTC.

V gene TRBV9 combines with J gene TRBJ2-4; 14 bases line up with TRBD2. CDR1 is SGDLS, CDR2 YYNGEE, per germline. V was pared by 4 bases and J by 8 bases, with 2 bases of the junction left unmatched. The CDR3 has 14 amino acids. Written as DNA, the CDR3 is TGTGCCAGCAGCCAGACTAGCGGGGGGGACATTCAGTACTTC. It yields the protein CASSQTSGGDIQYF.

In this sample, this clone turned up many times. The CDR3 loop reads CASSESMVLGNTEAFF. For the CDR3, the DNA is TGCGCCAGCAGTGAGTCGATGGTCCTCGGGAACACTGAAGCTTTCTTT. The chain uses TRBV10-1 and TRBJ1-1; D not certain. The CDR3 runs to 16 residues. V was pared by 0 bases and J by 1 base, with 12 bases between. Per the germline V gene, CDR1 is WNHNN and CDR2 is SYGVQD (reference sequence).

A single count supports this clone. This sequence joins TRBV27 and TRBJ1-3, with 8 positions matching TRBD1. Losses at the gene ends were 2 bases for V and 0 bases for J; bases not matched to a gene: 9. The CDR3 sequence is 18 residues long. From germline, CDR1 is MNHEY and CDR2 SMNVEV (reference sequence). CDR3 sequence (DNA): TGTGCCAGCAGTTTACGGGGCCCCCAGGGGGCCTCTGGAAACACCATATATTTT. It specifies CASSLRGPQGASGNTIYF.